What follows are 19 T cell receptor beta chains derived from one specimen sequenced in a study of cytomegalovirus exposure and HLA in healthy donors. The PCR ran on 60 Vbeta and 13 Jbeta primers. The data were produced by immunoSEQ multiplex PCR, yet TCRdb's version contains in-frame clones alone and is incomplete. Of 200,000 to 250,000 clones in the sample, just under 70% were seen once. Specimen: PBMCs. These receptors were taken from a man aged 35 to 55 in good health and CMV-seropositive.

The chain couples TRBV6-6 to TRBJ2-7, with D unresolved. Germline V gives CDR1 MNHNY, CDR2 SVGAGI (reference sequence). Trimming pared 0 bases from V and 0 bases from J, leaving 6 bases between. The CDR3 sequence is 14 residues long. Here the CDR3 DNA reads TGTGCCAGCAGTTACTCTACTGACTCCTACGAGCAGTACTTC. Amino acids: CASSYSTDSYEQYF.

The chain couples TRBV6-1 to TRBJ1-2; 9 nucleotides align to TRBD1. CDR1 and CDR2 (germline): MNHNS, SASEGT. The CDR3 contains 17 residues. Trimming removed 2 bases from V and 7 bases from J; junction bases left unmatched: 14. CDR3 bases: TGTGCCAGCAGTGAACCCGCTTGGGGGGACAGGGCGGCTGGCTACACCTTC. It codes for CASSEPAWGDRAAGYTF.

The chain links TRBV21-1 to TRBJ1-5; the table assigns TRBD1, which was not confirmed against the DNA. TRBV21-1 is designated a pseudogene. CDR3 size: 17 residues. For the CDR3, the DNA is TGTGCCAGCAGCAAACCAGGCAGGGGACGGGTCAATCAGCCCCAGCATTTT. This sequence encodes CASSKPGRGRVNQPQHF.

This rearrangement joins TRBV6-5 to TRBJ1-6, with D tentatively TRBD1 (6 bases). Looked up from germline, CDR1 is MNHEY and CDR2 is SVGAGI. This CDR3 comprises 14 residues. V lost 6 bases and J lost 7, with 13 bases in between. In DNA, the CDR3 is TGTGCCAGCAGCCTACAGGGAAACAATTCACCCCTCCACTTT. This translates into CASSLQGNNSPLHF.

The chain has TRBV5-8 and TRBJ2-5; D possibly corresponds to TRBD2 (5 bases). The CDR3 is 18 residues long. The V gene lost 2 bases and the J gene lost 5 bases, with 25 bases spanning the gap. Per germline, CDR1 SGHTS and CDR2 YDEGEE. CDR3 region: CASSFYGAAGDWRETQYF. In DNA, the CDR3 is TGTGCCAGCAGCTTCTACGGAGCGGCAGGAGATTGGAGGGAGACCCAGTACTTC.

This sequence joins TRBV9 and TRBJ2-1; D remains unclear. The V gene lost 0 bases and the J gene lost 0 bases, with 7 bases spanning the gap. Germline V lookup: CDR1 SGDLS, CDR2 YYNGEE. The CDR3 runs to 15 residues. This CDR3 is CASSVGMSSYNEQFF. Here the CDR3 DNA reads TGTGCCAGCAGCGTAGGCATGAGCTCCTACAATGAGCAGTTCTTC. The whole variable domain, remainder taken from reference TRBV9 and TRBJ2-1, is DSGVTQTPKHLITATGQRVTLRCSPRSGDLSVYWYQQSLDQGLQFLIQYYNGEERAKGNILERFSAQQFPDLHSELNLSSLELGDSALYFCASSVGMSSYNEQFFGPGTRLTVL.

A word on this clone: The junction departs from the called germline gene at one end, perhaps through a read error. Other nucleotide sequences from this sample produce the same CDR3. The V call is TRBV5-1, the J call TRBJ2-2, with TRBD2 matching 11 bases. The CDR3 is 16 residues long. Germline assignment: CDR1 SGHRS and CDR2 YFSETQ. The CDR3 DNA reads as TGCGCCAGCAGCTTCTTAGCGGGGGGGAACACCGGGGAGCTGTTCTTT. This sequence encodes CASSFLAGGNTGELFF.

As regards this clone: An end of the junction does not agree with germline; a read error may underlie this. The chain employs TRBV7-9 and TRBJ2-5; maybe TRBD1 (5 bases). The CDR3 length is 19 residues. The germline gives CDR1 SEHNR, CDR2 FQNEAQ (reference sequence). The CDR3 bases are TGTGCCAGCAGCTTAGCGCATCAGGGATTCGGAATTCGGAAATACTCACCCAACTTC. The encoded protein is CASSLAHQGFGIRKYSPNF.

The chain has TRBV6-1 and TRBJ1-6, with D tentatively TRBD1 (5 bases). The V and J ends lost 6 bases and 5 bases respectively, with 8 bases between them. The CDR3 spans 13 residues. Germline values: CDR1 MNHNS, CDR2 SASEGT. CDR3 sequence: CASRPGDNSPLHF. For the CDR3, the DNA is TGTGCCAGCAGGCCGGGGGATAATTCACCCCTCCACTTT.

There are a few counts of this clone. CDR3 coding DNA: TGTGCCAGCAGACAACAAGGGACAGACAAAGCTTTCTTT. As protein: CASRQQGTDKAFF. V usage is TRBV6-6 and J usage is TRBJ1-1; 7 bases are a match to TRBD1. Germline V gene lookup returns CDR1 MNHNY and CDR2 SVGAGI (reference sequence). Trimming removed 6 bases from V and 9 bases from J; junction bases left unmatched: 10. The CDR3 extends over 13 amino acids.

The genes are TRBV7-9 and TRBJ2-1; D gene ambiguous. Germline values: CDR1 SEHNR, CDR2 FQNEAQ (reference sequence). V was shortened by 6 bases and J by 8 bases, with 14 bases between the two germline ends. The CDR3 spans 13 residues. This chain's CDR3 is CASSHFQSDEQFF. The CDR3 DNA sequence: TGTGCCAGCAGTCACTTCCAATCGGATGAGCAGTTCTTC.

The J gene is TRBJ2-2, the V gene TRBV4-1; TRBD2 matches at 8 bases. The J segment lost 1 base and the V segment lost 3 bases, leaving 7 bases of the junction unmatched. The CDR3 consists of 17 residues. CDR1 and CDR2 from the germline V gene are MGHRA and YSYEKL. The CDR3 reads CASSHAGGAGNTGELFF. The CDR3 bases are TGCGCCAGCAGCCACGCCGGGGGGGCTGGGAACACCGGGGAGCTGTTTTTT.

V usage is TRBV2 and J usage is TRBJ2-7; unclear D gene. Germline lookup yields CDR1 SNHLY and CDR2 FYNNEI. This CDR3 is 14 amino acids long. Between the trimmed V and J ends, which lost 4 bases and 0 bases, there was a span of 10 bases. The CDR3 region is CASSAPTVSYEQYF. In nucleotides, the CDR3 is TGTGCCAGCAGTGCCCCTACCGTCTCCTACGAGCAGTACTTC.

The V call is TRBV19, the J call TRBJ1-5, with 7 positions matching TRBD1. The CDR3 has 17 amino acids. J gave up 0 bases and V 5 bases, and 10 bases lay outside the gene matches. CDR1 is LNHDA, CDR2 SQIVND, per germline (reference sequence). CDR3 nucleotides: TGTGCCAGTAGTTCCGCGACAGGGATGAATAGCAATCAGCCCCAGCATTTT. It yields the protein CASSSATGMNSNQPQHF.

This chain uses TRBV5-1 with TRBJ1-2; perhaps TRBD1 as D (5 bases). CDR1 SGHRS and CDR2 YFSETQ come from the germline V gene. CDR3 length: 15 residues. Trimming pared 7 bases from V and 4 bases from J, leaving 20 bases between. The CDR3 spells CASSAQLVGGYGYTF. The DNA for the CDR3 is TGCGCCAGCTCCGCGCAACTTGTGGGGGGCTATGGCTACACCTTC.

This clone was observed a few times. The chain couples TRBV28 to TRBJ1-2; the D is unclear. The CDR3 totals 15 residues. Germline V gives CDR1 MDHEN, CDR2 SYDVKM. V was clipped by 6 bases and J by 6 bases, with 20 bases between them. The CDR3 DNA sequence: TGTGCCAGCAGCTCCGTGAGTCACGGTTACGATGGCTACACCTTC. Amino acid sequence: CASSSVSHGYDGYTF.

The CDR3 spells CASSVQVYSNQPQHF. DNA for the CDR3: TGTGCCAGTAGTGTACAGGTTTATAGCAATCAGCCCCAGCATTTT. The chain employs TRBV19 and TRBJ1-5, with D possibly TRBD1 on 5 matching bases. V gave up 5 bases and J gave up 0 bases, with 11 bases separating them. This CDR3 spans 15 amino acids. Per the germline V gene, CDR1 is LNHDA and CDR2 is SQIVND (reference sequence).

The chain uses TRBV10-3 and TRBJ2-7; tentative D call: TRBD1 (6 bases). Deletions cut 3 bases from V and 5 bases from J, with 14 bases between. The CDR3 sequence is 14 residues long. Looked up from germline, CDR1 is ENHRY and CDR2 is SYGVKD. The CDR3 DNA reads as TGTGCCATCAGTGAAACAGGGTCAACTGACGAGCAGTACTTC. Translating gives CAISETGSTDEQYF.

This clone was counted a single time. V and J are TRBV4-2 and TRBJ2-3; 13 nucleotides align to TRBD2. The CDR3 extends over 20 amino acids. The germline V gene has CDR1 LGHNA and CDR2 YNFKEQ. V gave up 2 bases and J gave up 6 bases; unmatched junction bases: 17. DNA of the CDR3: TGTGCCAGCAGCCAACCGGGACTAGCGGGGAATCTGAATGTCGGCGATACGCAGTATTTT. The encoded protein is CASSQPGLAGNLNVGDTQYF.